What follows are 14 T cell receptor beta chains derived from one specimen sequenced in a study of blood T cells in healthy people across ages. The second PCR ran roughly 6 to 11 cycles with a sample-barcoded 5' primer and J-beta primers. TCRdb redid the calling of the 5' RACE reads with MiXCR, one entry per CDR3 protein. The sample lists 700,000 to 850,000 distinct CDR3 sequences; about 53% were seen once. The sequencing sample was made of blood. These TCRs come from a man aged 80 or over in good health.

The V gene is TRBV20-1, the J gene TRBJ1-2, with 7 bases matching TRBD1. Germline V lookup: CDR1 DFQATT, CDR2 SNEGSKA (reference sequence). The CDR3 is 13 amino acids. The trim removed 1 base at V and 4 bases at J, leaving 3 bases unmatched. The CDR3 protein is CSARGQGTYGYTF. DNA of the CDR3: TGCAGTGCTAGAGGACAGGGTACCTATGGCTACACCTTC.

The rearrangement links TRBV13 to TRBJ2-1; possible D gene TRBD2, 6 bases. The J call is doubtful: the DNA matches TRBJ2-7 better. This CDR3 spans 16 amino acids. Per germline, CDR1 PRHDT and CDR2 FYEKMQ (reference sequence). DNA for the CDR3: TGTGCCAGCAGCTTAGGTGGCTACGGGGGATTCGATGAGCAGTACTTC. This translates into CASSLGGYGGFDEQYF.

This clonotype showed up many times. The genes are TRBV5-1 and TRBJ2-1; the match to TRBD2 covers 10 bases. Trimming at V came to 2 bases and at J to 6 bases, leaving 5 bases not matched to a gene. The CDR3 has 15 residues. The V gene's germline CDR1 is SGHRS and CDR2 YFSETQ. The CDR3 protein is CASSFGLAGVNEQFF. The CDR3 region has the DNA TGCGCCAGCAGCTTCGGGCTAGCGGGAGTCAATGAGCAGTTCTTC.

The genes are TRBV7-9 and TRBJ2-4; D remains unclear. The CDR3 sequence is 17 residues long. Germline V gene lookup returns CDR1 SEHNR and CDR2 FQNEAQ (reference sequence). With 1 base removed from V and 0 bases from J, the gap between germline ends came to 13 bases. This chain's CDR3 is CASSLGAEFLAKNIQYF. The CDR3 DNA reads as TGTGCCAGCAGCTTAGGGGCAGAATTTTTAGCCAAAAACATTCAGTACTTC.

V usage is TRBV2 and J usage is TRBJ1-2; no clear D gene. This CDR3 contains 13 residues. CDR1 is SNHLY and CDR2 is FYNNEI in the germline V gene. V was shortened by 7 bases and J by 8 bases, with 17 bases between the two germline ends. The CDR3 sequence is CASTLFGQEGYTF. The CDR3, as DNA: TGTGCCAGCACCTTGTTCGGGCAAGAGGGCTACACCTTC.

This chain uses TRBV4-2 with TRBJ2-2; 7 positions agree with TRBD2. V was pared by 4 bases and J by 6 bases, with 11 bases of the junction left unmatched. Germline V lookup: CDR1 LGHNA, CDR2 YNFKEQ. The CDR3 totals 16 residues. CDR3 sequence (DNA): TGTGCCAGCAGCCTCATGCCTAGCGGAGGTTCCGGGGAGCTGTTTTTT. Amino acids: CASSLMPSGGSGELFF.

V and J are TRBV5-1 and TRBJ2-2; a possible D gene is TRBD1 (6 bases). The CDR3 runs to 15 residues. Trimming cost V 4 bases and J 8 bases, with 18 bases left between them. Germline lookup yields CDR1 SGHRS and CDR2 YFSETQ. The chain's CDR3 is CASSTTGGLPGELFF. CDR3 bases: TGCGCCAGCAGCACCACTGGGGGCCTTCCGGGGGAGCTGTTTTTT.

This chain uses TRBV9 with TRBJ2-6; D gene uncertain. The CDR3 length is 13 residues. The germline V gene encodes CDR1 SGDLS and CDR2 YYNGEE. V was shortened by 4 bases and J by 13 bases, with 15 bases between the two germline ends. The CDR3 reads CASSPQSLGVLTF. CDR3 nucleotide sequence: TGTGCCAGCAGCCCCCAATCCCTAGGGGTCCTGACTTTC.

The chain is built from TRBV7-9 and TRBJ1-5; TRBD1 matches 9 bases. The CDR3 covers 16 residues. Germline V gene sequence: CDR1 SEHNR, CDR2 FQNEAQ (reference sequence). With V trimmed by 5 bases and J by 1 base, 6 bases remained unmatched. The DNA of the CDR3 is TGTGCCAGCAGCAGCTGGACAGGGGAGAGCAATCAGCCCCAGCATTTT. It codes for CASSSWTGESNQPQHF. Full variable domain (remainder filled in from reference TRBV7-9 and TRBJ1-5): DTGVSQNPRHKITKRGQNVTFRCDPISEHNRLYWYRQTLGQGPEFLTYFQNEAQLEKSRLLSDRFSAERPKGSFSTLEIQRTEQGDSAMYLCASSSWTGESNQPQHFGDGTRLSIL.

The chain combines TRBV7-9 with TRBJ2-3; no clear D. The CDR3 is made up of 15 amino acids. V was cut by 4 bases and J by 5 bases, with 16 bases left in between. Germline CDR1 and CDR2: SEHNR and FQNEAQ (reference sequence). In DNA form, the CDR3 reads TGTGCCAGCAGCTCCCGCCGTGGAGTCGGAGATACGCAGTATTTT. Translating it yields CASSSRRGVGDTQYF.

This chain connects TRBV20-1 to TRBJ1-4; D ambiguous. Per the germline V gene, CDR1 is DFQATT and CDR2 is SNEGSKA (reference sequence). Trimming removed 6 bases at V and 8 bases at J, with 13 bases between. The CDR3 has 12 amino acids. CDR3 sequence: CSAAAQEEKLFF. The CDR3, as DNA: TGCAGTGCCGCAGCCCAAGAGGAAAAACTGTTTTTT.

CDR3: CATSVTSRDGNEQFF. The CDR3 region has the DNA TGTGCCACCAGTGTCACTAGCCGGGACGGCAATGAGCAGTTCTTC. V is TRBV24-1 and J is TRBJ2-1; D is perhaps TRBD2 (6 bases). The CDR3 has 15 amino acids. Germline-derived CDR1 and CDR2 are KGHDR and SFDVKD. V shed 5 bases and J shed 6 bases, with 16 bases lying between them.

The rearrangement uses TRBV3-1 and TRBJ2-7; D call uncertain. Per the germline V gene, CDR1 is LGHDT and CDR2 is YNNKEL (reference sequence). V lost 1 base, J lost 7 bases, and 5 bases lay in between. CDR3 length: 11 residues. CDR3 bases: TGTGCCAGCAGCCAAGTGTTTGAGCAGTACTTC. It specifies CASSQVFEQYF.

This clonotype was seen more than once but under ten times. The J gene is TRBJ2-7, the V gene TRBV5-1; no firm D call. The CDR3 covers 13 residues. The germline V and J ends were trimmed by 0 bases and 3 bases, with 7 bases remaining between them. Germline lookup yields CDR1 SGHRS and CDR2 YFSETQ. CDR3 protein: CASSLASGYEQYF. The CDR3 nucleotides read TGCGCCAGCAGCTTGGCTTCGGGCTACGAGCAGTACTTC.